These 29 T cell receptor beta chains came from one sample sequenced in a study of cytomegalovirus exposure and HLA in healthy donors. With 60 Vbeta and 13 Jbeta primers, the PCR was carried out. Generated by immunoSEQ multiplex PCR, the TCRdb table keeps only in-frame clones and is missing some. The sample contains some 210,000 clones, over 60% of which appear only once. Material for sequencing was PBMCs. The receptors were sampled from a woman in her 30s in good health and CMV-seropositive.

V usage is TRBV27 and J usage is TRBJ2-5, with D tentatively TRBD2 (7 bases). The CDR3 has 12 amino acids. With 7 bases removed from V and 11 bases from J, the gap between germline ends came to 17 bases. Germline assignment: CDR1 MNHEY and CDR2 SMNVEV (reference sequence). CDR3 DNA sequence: TGTGCCAGCACCTCCGGGGGGCTCGTTCAGTACTTC. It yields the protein CASTSGGLVQYF.

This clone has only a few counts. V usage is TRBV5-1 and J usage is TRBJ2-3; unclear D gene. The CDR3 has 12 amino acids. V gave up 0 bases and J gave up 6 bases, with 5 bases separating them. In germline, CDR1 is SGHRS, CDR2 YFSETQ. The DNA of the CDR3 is TGCGCCAGCAGCTTGGCCTCGGATACGCAGTATTTT. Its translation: CASSLASDTQYF.

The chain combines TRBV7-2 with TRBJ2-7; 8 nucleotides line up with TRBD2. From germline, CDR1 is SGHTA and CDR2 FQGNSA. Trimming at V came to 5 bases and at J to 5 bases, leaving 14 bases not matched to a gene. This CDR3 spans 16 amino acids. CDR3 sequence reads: CASSLSAGLGYHEQYF. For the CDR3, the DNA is TGTGCCAGCAGCCTTTCAGCGGGACTAGGGTACCACGAGCAGTACTTC.

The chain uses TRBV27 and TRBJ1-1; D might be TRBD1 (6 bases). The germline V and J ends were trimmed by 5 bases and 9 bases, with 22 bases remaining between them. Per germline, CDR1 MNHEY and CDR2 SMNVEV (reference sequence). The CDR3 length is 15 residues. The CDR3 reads CASSPYWGGDTKAFF. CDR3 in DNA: TGTGCCAGCAGTCCTTACTGGGGGGGCGATACGAAAGCTTTCTTT.

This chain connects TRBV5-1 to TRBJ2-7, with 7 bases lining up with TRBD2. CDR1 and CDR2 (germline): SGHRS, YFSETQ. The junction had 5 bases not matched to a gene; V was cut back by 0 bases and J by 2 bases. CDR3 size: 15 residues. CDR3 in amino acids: CASSLGGLETYEQYF. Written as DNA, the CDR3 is TGCGCCAGCAGCTTGGGAGGACTAGAGACCTACGAGCAGTACTTC.

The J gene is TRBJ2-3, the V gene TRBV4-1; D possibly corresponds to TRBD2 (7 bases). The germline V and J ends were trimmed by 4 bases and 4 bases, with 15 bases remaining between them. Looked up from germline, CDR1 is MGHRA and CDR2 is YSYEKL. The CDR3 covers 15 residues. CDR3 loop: CASSRTGGAADTQYF. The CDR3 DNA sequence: TGCGCCAGCAGCCGGACTGGGGGGGCCGCAGATACGCAGTATTTT.

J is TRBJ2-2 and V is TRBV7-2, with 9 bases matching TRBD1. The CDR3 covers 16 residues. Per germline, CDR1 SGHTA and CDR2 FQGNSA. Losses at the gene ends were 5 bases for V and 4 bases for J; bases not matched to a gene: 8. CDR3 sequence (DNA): TGTGCCAGCAGCCGGGACAGGGCGGCGGGCACCGGGGAGCTGTTTTTT. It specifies CASSRDRAAGTGELFF.

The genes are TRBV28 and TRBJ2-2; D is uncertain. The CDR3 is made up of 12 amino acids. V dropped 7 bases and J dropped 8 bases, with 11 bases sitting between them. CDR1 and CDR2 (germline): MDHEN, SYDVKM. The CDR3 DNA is TGTGCCAGCAATAGTCCCCCAGGGGAGCTGTTTTTT. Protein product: CASNSPPGELFF.

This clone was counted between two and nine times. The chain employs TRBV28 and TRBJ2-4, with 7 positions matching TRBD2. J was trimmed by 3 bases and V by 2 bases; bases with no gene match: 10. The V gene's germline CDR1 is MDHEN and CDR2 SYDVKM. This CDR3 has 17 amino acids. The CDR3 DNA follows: TGTGCCAGCAGTTTACTGGTCGGGGGGAAGGTCAAAAACATTCAGTACTTC. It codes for CASSLLVGGKVKNIQYF.

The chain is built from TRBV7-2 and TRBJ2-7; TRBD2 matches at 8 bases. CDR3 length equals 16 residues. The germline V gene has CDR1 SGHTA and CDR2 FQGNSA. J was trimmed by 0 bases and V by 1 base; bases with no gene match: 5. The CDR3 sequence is CASSLGSSGGSYEQYF. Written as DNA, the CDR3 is TGTGCCAGCAGCTTAGGATCCAGCGGGGGCTCCTACGAGCAGTACTTC. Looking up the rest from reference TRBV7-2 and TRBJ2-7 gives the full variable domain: GAGVSQSPSNKVTEKGKDVELRCDPISGHTALYWYRQSLGQGLEFLIYFQGNSAPDKSGLPSDRFSAERTGGSVSTLTIQRTQQEDSAVYLCASSLGSSGGSYEQYFGPGTRLTVT.

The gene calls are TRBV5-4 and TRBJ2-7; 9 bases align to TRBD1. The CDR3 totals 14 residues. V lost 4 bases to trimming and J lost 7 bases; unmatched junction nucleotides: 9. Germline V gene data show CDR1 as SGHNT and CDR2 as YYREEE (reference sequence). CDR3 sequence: CASSQGQGVGEQYF. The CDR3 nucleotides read TGTGCCAGCAGCCAGGGACAGGGCGTTGGAGAGCAGTACTTC.

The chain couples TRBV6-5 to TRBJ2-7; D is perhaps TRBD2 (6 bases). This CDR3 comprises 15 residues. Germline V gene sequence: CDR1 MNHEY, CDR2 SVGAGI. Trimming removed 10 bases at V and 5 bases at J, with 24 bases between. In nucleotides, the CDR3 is TGTGCCACCCGATCCGGCGGGGCGCCGGTGAACGAGCAGTACTTC. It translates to CATRSGGAPVNEQYF.

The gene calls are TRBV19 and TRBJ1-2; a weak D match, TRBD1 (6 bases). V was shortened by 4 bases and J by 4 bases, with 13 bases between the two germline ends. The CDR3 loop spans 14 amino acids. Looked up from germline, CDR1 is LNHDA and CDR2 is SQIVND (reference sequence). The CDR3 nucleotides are TGTGCCAGTAGTACAGGACAGCCCCCCTATGGCTACACCTTC. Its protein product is CASSTGQPPYGYTF.

CDR3 sequence (DNA): TGTGCCAGCAGCTTATGGCCCCAGGGTTCTCAAGAGACCCAGTACTTC. This codes for CASSLWPQGSQETQYF. This chain joins TRBV7-8 and TRBJ2-5, with D maybe TRBD1 (5 bases). Between the trimmed V and J ends, which lost 2 bases and 2 bases, there was a span of 15 bases. Germline V gene data show CDR1 as SGHVS and CDR2 as FQNEAQ. The CDR3 contains 16 residues.

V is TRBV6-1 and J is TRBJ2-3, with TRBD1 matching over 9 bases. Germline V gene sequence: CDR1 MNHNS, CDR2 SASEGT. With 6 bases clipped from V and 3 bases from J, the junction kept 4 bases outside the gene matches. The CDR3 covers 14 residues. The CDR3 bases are TGTGCCAGCAGCGGACAGGGGTTTACAGATACGCAGTATTTT. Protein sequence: CASSGQGFTDTQYF.

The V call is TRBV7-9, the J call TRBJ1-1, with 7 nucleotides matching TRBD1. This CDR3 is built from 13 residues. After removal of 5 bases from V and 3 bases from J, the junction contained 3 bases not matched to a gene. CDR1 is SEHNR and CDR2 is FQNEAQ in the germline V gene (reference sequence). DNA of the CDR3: TGTGCCAGCAGCCGACAGGGTTACACTGAAGCTTTCTTT. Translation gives CASSRQGYTEAFF.

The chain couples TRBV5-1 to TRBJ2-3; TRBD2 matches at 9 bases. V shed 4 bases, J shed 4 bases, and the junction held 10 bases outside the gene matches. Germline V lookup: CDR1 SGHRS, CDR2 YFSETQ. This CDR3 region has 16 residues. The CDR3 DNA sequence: TGCGCCAGCAGCCGCCTAGCGGGGACAACCCCAGATACGCAGTATTTT. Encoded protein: CASSRLAGTTPDTQYF.

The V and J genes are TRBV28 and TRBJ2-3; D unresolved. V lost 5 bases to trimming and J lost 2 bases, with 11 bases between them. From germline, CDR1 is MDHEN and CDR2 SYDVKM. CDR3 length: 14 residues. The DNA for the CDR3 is TGTGCCAGCAGTATCCCACTCATCACAGATACGCAGTATTTT. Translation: CASSIPLITDTQYF.

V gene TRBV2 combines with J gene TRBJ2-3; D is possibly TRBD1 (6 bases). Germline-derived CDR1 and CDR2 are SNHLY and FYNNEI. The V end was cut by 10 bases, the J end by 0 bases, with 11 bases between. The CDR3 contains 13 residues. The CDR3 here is CATGQISTDTQYF. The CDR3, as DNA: TGTGCCACTGGACAGATTAGCACAGATACGCAGTATTTT.

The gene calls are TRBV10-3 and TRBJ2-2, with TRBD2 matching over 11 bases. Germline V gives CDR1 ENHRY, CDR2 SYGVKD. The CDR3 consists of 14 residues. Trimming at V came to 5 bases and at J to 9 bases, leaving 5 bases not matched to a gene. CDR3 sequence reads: CAISTSGGDRELFF. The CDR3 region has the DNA TGTGCCATCAGTACTAGCGGGGGTGACCGGGAGCTGTTTTTT.

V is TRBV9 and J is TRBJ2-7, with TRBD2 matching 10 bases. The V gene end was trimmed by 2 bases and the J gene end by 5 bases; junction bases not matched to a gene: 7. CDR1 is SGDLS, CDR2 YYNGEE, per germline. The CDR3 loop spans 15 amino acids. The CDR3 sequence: CASSVSSGSYDEQYF. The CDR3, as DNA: TGTGCCAGCAGCGTCTCTAGCGGGAGTTACGACGAGCAGTACTTC.

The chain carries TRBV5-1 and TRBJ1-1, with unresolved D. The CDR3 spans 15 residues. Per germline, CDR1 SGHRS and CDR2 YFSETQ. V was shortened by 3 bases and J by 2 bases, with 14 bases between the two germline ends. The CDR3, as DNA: TGCGCCAGCAGCTCTATGGGAGGTGACAACACTGAAGCTTTCTTT. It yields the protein CASSSMGGDNTEAFF.

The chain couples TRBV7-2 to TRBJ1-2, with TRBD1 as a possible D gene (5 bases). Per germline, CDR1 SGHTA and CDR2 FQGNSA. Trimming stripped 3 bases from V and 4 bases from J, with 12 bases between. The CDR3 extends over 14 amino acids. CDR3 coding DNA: TGTGCCAGCAGCTTCGACAGAGGCGGCTATGGCTACACCTTC. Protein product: CASSFDRGGYGYTF.

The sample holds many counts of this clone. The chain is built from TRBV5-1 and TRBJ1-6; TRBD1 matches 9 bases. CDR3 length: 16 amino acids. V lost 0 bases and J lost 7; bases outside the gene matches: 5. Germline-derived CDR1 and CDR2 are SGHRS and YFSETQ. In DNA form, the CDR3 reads TGCGCCAGCAGCTTGGGATCTGACAGGGGGAATTCACCCCTCCACTTT. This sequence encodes CASSLGSDRGNSPLHF. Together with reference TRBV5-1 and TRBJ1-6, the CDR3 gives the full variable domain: KAGVTQTPRYLIKTRGQQVTLSCSPISGHRSVSWYQQTPGQGLQFLFEYFSETQRNKGNFPGRFSGRQFSNSRSEMNVSTLELGDSALYLCASSLGSDRGNSPLHFGNGTRLTVT.

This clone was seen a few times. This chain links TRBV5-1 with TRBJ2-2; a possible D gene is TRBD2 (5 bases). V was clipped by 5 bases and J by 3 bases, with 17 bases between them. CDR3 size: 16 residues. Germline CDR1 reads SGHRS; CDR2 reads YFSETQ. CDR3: CASSRQSPRDTGELFF. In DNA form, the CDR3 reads TGCGCCAGCAGTCGTCAGTCTCCGAGGGACACCGGGGAGCTGTTTTTT.

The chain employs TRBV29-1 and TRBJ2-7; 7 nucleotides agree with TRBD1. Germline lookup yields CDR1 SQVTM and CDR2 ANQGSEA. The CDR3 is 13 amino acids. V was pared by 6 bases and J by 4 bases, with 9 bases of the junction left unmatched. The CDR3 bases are TGCAGCGTCAGACAGGGCATGGGGTACGAGCAGTACTTC. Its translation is CSVRQGMGYEQYF.

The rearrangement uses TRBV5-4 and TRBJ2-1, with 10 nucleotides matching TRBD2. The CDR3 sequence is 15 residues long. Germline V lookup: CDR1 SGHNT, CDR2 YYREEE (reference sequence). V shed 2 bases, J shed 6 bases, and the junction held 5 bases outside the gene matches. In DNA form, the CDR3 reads TGTGCCAGCAGCTTCTCTAGCGGGGGATGCAATGAGCAGTTCTTC. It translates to CASSFSSGGCNEQFF.

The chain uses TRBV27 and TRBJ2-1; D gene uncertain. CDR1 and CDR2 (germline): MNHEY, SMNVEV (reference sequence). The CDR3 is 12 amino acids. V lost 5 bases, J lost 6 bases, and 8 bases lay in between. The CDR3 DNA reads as TGTGCCAGCAGTCTCCTAGGCAATGAGCAGTTCTTC. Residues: CASSLLGNEQFF.

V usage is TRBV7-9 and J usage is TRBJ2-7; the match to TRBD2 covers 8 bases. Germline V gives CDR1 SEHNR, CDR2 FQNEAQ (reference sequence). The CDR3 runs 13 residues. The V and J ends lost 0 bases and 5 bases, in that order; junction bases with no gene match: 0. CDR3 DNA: TGTGCCAGCAGCTTAGCTAGCGGGGACGAGCAGTACTTC. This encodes CASSLASGDEQYF.